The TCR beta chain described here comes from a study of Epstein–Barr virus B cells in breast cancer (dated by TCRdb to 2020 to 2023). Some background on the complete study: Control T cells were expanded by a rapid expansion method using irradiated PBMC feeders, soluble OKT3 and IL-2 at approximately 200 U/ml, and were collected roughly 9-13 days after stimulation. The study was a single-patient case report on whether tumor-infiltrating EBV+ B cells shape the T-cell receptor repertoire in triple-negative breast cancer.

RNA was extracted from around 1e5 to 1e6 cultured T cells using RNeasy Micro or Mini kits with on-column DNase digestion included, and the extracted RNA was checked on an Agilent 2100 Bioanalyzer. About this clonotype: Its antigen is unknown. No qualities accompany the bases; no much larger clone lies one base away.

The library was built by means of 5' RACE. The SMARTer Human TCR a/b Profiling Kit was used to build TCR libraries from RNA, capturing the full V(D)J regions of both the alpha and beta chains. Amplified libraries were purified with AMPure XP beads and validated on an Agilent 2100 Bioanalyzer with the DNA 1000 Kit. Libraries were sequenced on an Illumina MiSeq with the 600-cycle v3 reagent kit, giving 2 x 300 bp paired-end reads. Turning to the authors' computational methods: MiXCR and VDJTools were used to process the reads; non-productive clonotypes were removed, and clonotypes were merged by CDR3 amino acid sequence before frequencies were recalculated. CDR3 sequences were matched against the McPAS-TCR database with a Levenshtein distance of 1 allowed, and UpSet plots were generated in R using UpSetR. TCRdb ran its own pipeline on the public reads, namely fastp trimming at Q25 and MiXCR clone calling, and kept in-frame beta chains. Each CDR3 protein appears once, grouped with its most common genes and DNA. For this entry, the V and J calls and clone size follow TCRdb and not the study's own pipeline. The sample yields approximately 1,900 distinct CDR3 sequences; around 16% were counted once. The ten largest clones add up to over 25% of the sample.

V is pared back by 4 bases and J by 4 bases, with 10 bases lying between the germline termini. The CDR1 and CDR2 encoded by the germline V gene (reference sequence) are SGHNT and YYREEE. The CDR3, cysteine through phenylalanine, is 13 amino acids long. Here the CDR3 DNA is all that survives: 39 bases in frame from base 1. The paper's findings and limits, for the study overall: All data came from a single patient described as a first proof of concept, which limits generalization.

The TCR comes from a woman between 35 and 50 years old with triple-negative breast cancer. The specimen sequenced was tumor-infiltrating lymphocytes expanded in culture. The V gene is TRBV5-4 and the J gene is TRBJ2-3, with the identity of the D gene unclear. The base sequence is TGTGCCAGCAGCACCGTTAATCCAGATACGCAGTATTTT. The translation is CASSTVNPDTQYF.